This T cell receptor beta chain appears in the sequencing data of a study of shared clonotypes between healthy human individuals. Clones were read by immunoSEQ multiplex PCR, and TCRdb kept only the in-frame ones, dropping some. Of 2,100,000 or so clones listed, about 94% are singletons. Germline lookup yields CDR1 MDHEN and CDR2 SYDVKM. After removal of 7 bases from V and 6 bases from J, the junction contained 10 bases not matched to a gene. The CDR3 spans 15 residues. This chain links TRBV28 with TRBJ2-1, with TRBD1 matching over 9 bases. Sequenced material: naive CD4+ T cells sorted from blood. Documented subset: CD45RA+ positively selected. The TCR comes from a young man in good health. The CDR3 sequence is CASTTSGQGFNEQFF. The CDR3 DNA reads as TGTGCCAGCACCACCAGTGGACAGGGGTTCAATGAGCAGTTCTTC.